The clone carrying this T cell receptor beta chain is a singleton in its sample. No antigen is known for it. Extracted RNA was reverse transcribed into cDNA, the sequencing template. Measured with immunoSEQ multiplex PCR; TCRdb has only the in-frame clones, and not every one. The sample holds fewer than 20,000 clones, around 66% seen once. Obtained from alopecia areata patients were lesional scalp punch biopsies along with peripheral blood. This record belongs to a study of CD8+ T cells in alopecia areata. About the study: Treated patients were given 5 to 10 mg oral tofacitinib twice daily. Points from the study as a whole: Higher clonality than in normal scalp was seen in lesional scalp, especially alopecia totalis/universalis.

The CDR3 runs 13 residues. Germline values: CDR1 GTSNPN, CDR2 SVGIG (reference sequence). The trim removed 2 bases at V and 7 bases at J, leaving 1 base unmatched. The chain links TRBV30 to TRBJ1-6; 8 bases match TRBD1. The sequencing used skin, collected at week 0. The TCR originated in a human donor with alopecia areata. The CDR3 here is CAWSNRGNSPLHF. The CDR3 bases are TGTGCCTGGAGTAACAGGGGGAATTCACCCCTCCACTTT. The full variable domain, completed using reference TRBV30 and TRBJ1-6, is SQTIHQWPATLVQPVGSPLSLECTVEGTSNPNLYWYRQAAGRGLQLLFYSVGIGQISSEVPQNLSASRPQDRQFILSSKKLLLSDSGFYLCAWSNRGNSPLHFGNGTRLTVT.